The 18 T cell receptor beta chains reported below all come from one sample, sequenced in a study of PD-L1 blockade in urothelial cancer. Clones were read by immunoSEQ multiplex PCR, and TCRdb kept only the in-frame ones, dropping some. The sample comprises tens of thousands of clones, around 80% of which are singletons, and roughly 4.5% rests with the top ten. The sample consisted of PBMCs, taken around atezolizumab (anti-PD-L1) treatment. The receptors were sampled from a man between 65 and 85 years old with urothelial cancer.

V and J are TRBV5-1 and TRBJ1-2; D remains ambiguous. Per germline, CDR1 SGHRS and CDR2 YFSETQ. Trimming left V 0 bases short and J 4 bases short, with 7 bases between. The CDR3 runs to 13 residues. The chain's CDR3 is CASSLETAYGYTF. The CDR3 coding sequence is TGCGCCAGCAGCTTGGAAACAGCCTATGGCTACACCTTC.

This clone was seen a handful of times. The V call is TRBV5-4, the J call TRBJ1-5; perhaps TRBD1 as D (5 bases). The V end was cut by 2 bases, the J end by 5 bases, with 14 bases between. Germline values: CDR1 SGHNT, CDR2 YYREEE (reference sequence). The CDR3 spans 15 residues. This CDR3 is CASSFGAGMDQPQHF. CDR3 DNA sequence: TGTGCCAGCAGCTTTGGGGCAGGGATGGATCAGCCCCAGCATTTT.

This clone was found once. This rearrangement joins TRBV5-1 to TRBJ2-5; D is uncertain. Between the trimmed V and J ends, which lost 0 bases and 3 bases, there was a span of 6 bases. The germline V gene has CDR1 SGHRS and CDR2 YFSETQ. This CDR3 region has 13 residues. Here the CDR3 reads CASSLGRKETQYF. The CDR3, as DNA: TGCGCCAGCAGCTTGGGCAGAAAAGAGACCCAGTACTTC.

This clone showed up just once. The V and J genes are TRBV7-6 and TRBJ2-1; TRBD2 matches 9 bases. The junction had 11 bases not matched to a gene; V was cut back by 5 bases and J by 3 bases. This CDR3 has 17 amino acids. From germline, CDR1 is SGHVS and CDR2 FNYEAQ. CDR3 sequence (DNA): TGTGCCAGCAGCCCTCGGACTAGCGCCCAAATCTACAATGAGCAGTTCTTC. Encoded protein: CASSPRTSAQIYNEQFF.

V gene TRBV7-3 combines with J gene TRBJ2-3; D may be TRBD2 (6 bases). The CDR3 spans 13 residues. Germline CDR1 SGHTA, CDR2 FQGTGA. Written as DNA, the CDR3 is TGTTCCCAGGGACTGACCTTCACAGATACGCAGTATTTT. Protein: CSQGLTFTDTQYF.

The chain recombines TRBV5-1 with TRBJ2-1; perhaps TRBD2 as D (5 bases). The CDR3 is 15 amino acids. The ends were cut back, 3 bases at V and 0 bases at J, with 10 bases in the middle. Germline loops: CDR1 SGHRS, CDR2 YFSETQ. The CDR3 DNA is TGCGCCAGCAGCTCCACTAGGAGCTCCTACAATGAGCAGTTCTTC. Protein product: CASSSTRSSYNEQFF. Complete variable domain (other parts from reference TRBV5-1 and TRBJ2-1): KAGVTQTPRYLIKTRGQQVTLSCSPISGHRSVSWYQQTPGQGLQFLFEYFSETQRNKGNFPGRFSGRQFSNSRSEMNVSTLELGDSALYLCASSSTRSSYNEQFFGPGTRLTVL.

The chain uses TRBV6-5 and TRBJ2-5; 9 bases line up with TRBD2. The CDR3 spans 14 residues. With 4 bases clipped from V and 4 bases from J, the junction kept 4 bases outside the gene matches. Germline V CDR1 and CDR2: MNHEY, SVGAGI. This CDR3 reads CASSSLAGRETQYF. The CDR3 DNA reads TGTGCCAGCAGTTCCCTAGCGGGACGAGAGACCCAGTACTTC.

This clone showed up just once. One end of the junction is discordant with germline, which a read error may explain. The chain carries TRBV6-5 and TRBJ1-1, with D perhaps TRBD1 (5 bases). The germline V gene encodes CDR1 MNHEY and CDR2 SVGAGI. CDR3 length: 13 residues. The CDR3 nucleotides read TGTGCCAGCAGTTCACCGCTCGGGACTGAGGCTTTCTTT. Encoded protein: CASSSPLGTEAFF.

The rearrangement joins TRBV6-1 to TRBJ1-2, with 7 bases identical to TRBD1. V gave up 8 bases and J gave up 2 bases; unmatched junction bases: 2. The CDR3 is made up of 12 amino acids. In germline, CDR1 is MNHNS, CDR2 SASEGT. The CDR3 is CASETGNYGYTF. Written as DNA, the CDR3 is TGTGCCAGCGAGACAGGGAACTATGGCTACACCTTC.

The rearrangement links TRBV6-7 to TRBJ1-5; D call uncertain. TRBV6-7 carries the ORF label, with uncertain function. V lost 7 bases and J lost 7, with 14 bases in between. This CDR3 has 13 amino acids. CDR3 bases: TGTGCCAGCACGAGATTCAAGTACCAGCCCCAGCATTTT. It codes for CASTRFKYQPQHF.

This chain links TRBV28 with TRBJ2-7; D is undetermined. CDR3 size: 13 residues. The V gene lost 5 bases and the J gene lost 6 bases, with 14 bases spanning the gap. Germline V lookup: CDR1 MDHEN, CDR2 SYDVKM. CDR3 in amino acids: CASSPPVLLEQYF. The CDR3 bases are TGTGCCAGCAGTCCCCCGGTACTCCTCGAGCAGTACTTC.

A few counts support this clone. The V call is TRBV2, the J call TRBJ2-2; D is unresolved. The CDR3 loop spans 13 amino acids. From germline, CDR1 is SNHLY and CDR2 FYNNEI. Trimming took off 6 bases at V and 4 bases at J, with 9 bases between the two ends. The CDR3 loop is CASSERFTGELFF. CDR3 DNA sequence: TGTGCCAGCAGCGAGAGATTCACCGGGGAGCTGTTTTTT. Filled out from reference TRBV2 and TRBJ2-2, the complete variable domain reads EPEVTQTPSHQVTQMGQEVILRCVPISNHLYFYWYRQILGQKVEFLVSFYNNEISEKSEIFDDQFSVERPDGSNFTLKIRSTKLEDSAMYFCASSERFTGELFFGEGSRLTVL.

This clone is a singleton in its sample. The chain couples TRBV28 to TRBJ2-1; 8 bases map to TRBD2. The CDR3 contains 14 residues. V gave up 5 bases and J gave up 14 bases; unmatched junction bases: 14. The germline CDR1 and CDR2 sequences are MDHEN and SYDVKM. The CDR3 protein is CASSTPPPLAEEFF. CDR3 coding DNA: TGTGCCAGCAGTACACCTCCCCCACTAGCGGAAGAGTTCTTC.

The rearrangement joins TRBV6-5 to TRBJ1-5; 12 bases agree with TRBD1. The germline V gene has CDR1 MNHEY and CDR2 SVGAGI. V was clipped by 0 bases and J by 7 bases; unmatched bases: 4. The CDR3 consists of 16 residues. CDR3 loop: CASSYSGTGGRQPQHF. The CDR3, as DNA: TGTGCCAGCAGTTACTCCGGGACAGGGGGCCGGCAGCCCCAGCATTTT.

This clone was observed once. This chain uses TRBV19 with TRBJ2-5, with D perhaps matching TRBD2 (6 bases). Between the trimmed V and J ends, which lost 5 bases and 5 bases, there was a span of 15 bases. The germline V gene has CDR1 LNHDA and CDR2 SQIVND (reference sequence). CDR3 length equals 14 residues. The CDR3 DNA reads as TGTGCCAGTAGTGAAGGGACTCCGTGGGAGACCCAGTACTTC. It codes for CASSEGTPWETQYF. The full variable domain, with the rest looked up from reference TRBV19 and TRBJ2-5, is DGGITQSPKYLFRKEGQNVTLSCEQNLNHDAMYWYRQDPGQGLRLIYYSQIVNDFQKGDIAEGYSVSREKKESFPLTVTSAQKNPTAFYLCASSEGTPWETQYFGPGTRLLVL.

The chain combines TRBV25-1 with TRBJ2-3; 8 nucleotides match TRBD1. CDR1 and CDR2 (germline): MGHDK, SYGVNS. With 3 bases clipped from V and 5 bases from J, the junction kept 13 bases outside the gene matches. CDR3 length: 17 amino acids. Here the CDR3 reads CASSERTGIMAGDTQYF. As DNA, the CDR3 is TGTGCCAGCAGTGAGCGGACAGGGATAATGGCGGGAGATACGCAGTATTTT.

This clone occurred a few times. The CDR3 spells CASTPGLSRTGELFF. The CDR3 nucleotides read TGTGCCAGCACCCCGGGACTCAGTCGGACCGGGGAGCTGTTTTTT. The chain couples TRBV11-2 to TRBJ2-2, with D tentatively TRBD2 (6 bases). CDR1 SGHAT and CDR2 FQNNGV come from the germline V gene. The V end lost 7 bases, the J end lost 5 bases, and 17 bases lay between the germline ends. The CDR3 consists of 15 residues.

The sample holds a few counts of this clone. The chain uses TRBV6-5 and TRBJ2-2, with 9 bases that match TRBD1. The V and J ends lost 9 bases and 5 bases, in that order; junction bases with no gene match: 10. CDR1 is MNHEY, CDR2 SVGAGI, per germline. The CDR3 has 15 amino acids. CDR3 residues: CARGQGGELTGELFF. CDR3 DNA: TGTGCCAGGGGACAGGGTGGGGAATTGACCGGGGAGCTGTTTTTT.